The T cell receptor beta chain under discussion was sequenced for a study of blood T cell repertoires in COVID-19. Study details: COVID-19 samples collected from the United States, Italy and Spain covered acute and convalescent phases. Nucleic acid was either cDNA or gDNA, and it came from T cells, B-cell-depleted T cells, or PBMCs.

Original analysis: Reference gene primer amplification yielded estimated nucleated cell counts. TCRdb keeps only in-frame clones here, not all; method: immunoSEQ multiplex PCR. That table furnishes V, J and clone size, whereas the DNA furnished D and trimming. The sample includes over 110,000 clones, around 83% of them seen just once. The CDR3 covers 14 residues. Germline V CDR1 and CDR2: LNHDA, SQIVND (reference sequence). J was trimmed by 2 bases and V by 4 bases; bases with no gene match: 4. Material: peripheral blood. The sequence was collected from a man in his 60s with active or convalescent COVID-19. This rearrangement joins TRBV19 to TRBJ1-1; the match to TRBD1 covers 7 bases. Written as DNA, the CDR3 is TGTGCCAGTAGTACAGGACAGGAAAACACTGAAGCTTTCTTT. As protein: CASSTGQENTEAFF.